A single TCR beta chain is shown here with its context. The data derive from a study of T cell clones after liver transplantation. Generated by immunoSEQ multiplex PCR, the TCRdb table keeps only in-frame clones and is missing some. Here the sample spans 45,000 to 60,000 clones, around 70% being singletons. Germline CDR1 and CDR2: KGHSH and LQKENI. This CDR3 has 15 residues. The V and J ends lost 0 bases and 3 bases respectively, with 11 bases between them. The chain has TRBV18 and TRBJ1-1; no firm D call. This sample comprised CD4+ T cells from blood, obtained at the 22-month timepoint. The clonotype originates from a human patient who received a liver transplant. The T cells may come from the graft donor. The chain's CDR3 is CASSPPDGSHTEAFF. CDR3 DNA sequence: TGTGCCAGCTCACCACCGGACGGATCCCACACTGAAGCTTTCTTT.